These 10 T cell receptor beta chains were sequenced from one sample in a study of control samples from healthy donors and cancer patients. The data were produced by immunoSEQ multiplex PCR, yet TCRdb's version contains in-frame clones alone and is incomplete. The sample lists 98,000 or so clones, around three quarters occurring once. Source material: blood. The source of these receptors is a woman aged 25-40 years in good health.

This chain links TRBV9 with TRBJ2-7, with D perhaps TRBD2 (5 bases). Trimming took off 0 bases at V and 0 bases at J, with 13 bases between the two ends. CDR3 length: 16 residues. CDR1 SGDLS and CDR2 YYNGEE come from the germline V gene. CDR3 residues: CASSVGPVEGSYEQYF. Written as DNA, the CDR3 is TGTGCCAGCAGCGTAGGTCCAGTCGAGGGCTCCTACGAGCAGTACTTC.

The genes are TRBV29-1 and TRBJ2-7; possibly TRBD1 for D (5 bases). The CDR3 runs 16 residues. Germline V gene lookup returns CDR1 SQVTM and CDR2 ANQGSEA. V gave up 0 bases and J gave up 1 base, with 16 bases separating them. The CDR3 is CSVEELSDKGSYEQYF. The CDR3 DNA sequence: TGCAGCGTTGAAGAATTGTCGGACAAGGGATCCTACGAGCAGTACTTC.

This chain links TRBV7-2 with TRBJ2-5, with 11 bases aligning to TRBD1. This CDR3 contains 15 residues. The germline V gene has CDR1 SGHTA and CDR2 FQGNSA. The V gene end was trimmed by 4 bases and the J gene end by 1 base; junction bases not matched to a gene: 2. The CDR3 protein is CASSWTGGRQETQYF. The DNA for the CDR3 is TGTGCCAGCAGCTGGACAGGGGGCCGCCAAGAGACCCAGTACTTC.

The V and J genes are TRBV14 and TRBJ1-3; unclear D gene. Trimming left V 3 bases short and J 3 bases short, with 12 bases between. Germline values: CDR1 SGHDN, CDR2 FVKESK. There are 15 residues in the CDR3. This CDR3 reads CASSHRIGIGNTIYF. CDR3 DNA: TGTGCCAGCAGCCACCGAATCGGAATTGGAAACACCATATATTTT.

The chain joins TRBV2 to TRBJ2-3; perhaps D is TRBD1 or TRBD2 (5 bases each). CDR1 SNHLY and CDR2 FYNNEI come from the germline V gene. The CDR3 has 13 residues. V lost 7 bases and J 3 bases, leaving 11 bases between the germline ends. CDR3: CASTRDQTDTQYF. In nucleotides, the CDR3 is TGTGCCAGCACCCGGGACCAGACAGATACGCAGTATTTT.

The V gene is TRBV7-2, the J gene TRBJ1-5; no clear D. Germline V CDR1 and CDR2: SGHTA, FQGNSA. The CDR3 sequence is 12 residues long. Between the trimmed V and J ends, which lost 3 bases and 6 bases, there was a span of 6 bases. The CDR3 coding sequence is TGTGCCAGCAGCTTCCTGGGTCAGCCCCAGCATTTT. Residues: CASSFLGQPQHF.

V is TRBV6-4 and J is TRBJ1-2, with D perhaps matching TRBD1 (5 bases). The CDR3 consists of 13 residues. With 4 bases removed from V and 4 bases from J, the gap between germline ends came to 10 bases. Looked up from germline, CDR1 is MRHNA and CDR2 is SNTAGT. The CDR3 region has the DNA TGTGCCAGCAGTGTCGGGACGGCCTATGGCTACACCTTC. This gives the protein CASSVGTAYGYTF.

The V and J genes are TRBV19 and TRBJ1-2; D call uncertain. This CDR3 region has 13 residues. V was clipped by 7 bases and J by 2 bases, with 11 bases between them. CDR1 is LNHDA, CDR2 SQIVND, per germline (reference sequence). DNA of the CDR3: TGTGCCAGTAATGAGGGAACCAACTATGGCTACACCTTC. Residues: CASNEGTNYGYTF.

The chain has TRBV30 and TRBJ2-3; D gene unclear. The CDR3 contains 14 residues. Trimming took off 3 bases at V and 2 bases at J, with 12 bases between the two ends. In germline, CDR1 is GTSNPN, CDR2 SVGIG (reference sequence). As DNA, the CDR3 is TGTGCCTGGAGAGGGAACGGATTCACAGATACGCAGTATTTT. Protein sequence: CAWRGNGFTDTQYF.

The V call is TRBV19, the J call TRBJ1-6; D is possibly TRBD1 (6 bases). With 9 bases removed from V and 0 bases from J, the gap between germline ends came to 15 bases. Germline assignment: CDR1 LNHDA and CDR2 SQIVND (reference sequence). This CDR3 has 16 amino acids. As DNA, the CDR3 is TGTGCCAGCCATGACAGGAAAAGCTCCTATAATTCACCCCTCCACTTT. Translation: CASHDRKSSYNSPLHF.